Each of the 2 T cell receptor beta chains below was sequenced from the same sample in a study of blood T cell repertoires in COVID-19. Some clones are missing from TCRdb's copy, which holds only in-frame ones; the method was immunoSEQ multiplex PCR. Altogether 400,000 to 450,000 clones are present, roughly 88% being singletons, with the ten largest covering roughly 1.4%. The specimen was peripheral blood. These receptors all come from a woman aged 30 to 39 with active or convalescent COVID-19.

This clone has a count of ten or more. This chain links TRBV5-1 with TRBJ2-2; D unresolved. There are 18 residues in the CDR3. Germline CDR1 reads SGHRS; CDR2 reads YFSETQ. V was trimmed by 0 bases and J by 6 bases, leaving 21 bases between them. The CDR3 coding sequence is TGCGCCAGCAGCTTGGCTTTTCGTACACTACAAAGCCCCGGGGAGCTGTTTTTT. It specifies CASSLAFRTLQSPGELFF.

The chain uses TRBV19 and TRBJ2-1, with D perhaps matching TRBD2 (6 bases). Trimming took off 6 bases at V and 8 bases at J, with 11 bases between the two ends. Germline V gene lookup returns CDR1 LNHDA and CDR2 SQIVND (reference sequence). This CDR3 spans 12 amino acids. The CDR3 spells CASRGLLDEQFF. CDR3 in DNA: TGTGCCAGTAGGGGACTTTTGGATGAGCAGTTCTTC.